Shown below are 8 T cell receptor beta chains from a single sample sequenced in a study of blood T cell repertoires in COVID-19. TCRdb keeps only in-frame clones here, not all; method: immunoSEQ multiplex PCR. The repertoire holds about 290,000 clones, with around nine tenths as singletons. The sample consisted of peripheral blood. The origin of the receptors is a woman in her twenties or thirties with COVID-19, enrolled during active disease.

V and J are TRBV19 and TRBJ2-1; no clear D. The CDR3 extends over 14 amino acids. Germline V gene lookup returns CDR1 LNHDA and CDR2 SQIVND (reference sequence). The V end lost 3 bases, the J end lost 6 bases, and 12 bases lay between the germline ends. The CDR3 loop is CASSMGLSGNEQFF. DNA for the CDR3: TGTGCCAGTAGTATGGGTCTTTCGGGCAATGAGCAGTTCTTC. The full variable domain, in which reference TRBV19 and TRBJ2-1 provide the parts outside the CDR3, is DGGITQSPKYLFRKEGQNVTLSCEQNLNHDAMYWYRQDPGQGLRLIYYSQIVNDFQKGDIAEGYSVSREKKESFPLTVTSAQKNPTAFYLCASSMGLSGNEQFFGPGTRLTVL.

The CDR3 loop is CASSLQGLLNGEAFF. The CDR3, as DNA: TGTGCCAGCAGCTTACAAGGACTGTTGAACGGTGAAGCTTTCTTT. The rearrangement joins TRBV7-9 to TRBJ1-1; D ambiguous. CDR1 is SEHNR and CDR2 is FQNEAQ in the germline V gene (reference sequence). This CDR3 has 15 amino acids. V lost 2 bases and J lost 7, with 17 bases in between.

The CDR3 DNA is TGTGCCAGCAGCCCGAACAGGGGCTTAGGGGGGGAGCTGTTTTTT. This translates into CASSPNRGLGGELFF. V gene TRBV5-8 combines with J gene TRBJ2-2; 7 nucleotides align to TRBD1. The junction had 11 bases not matched to a gene; V was cut back by 4 bases and J by 8 bases. The CDR3 extends over 15 amino acids. In germline, CDR1 is SGHTS, CDR2 YDEGEE.

The chain joins TRBV5-1 to TRBJ2-3; 8 bases map to TRBD1. V lost 0 bases and J lost 8; bases outside the gene matches: 8. Germline V gene lookup returns CDR1 SGHRS and CDR2 YFSETQ. The CDR3 is 15 residues long. The CDR3 loop is CASSLAGQGAATQYF. CDR3 coding DNA: TGCGCCAGCAGCTTGGCAGGTCAGGGGGCGGCTACGCAGTATTTT.

This clone came up once. The chain couples TRBV6-5 to TRBJ1-1, with D possibly matching TRBD1 (5 bases). The CDR3 length is 13 residues. Germline CDR1 is MNHEY and CDR2 is SVGAGI. Trimming took off 4 bases at V and 1 base at J, with 7 bases between the two ends. CDR3 protein: CASSWTKNTEAFF. The CDR3 DNA sequence: TGTGCCAGCAGTTGGACAAAGAACACTGAAGCTTTCTTT.

V is TRBV6-1 and J is TRBJ2-3, with D hard to call. CDR3 length equals 12 residues. With 1 base removed from V and 5 bases from J, the gap between germline ends came to 4 bases. Germline CDR1 and CDR2: MNHNS and SASEGT. DNA for the CDR3: TGTGCCAGCAGTGAAGTAGTAGATACGCAGTATTTT. Translation gives CASSEVVDTQYF.

The chain links TRBV18 to TRBJ2-5; 10 nucleotides match TRBD2. With 6 bases clipped from V and 5 bases from J, the junction kept 12 bases outside the gene matches. Looked up from germline, CDR1 is KGHSH and CDR2 is LQKENI. This CDR3 region has 16 residues. The CDR3 sequence: CASSRSGTSVWETQYF. The CDR3, as DNA: TGTGCCAGCTCTCGTTCCGGGACTAGCGTATGGGAGACCCAGTACTTC. The complete variable domain, with remaining parts taken from reference TRBV18 and TRBJ2-5, reads NAGVMQNPRHLVRRRGQEARLRCSPMKGHSHVYWYRQLPEEGLKFMVYLQKENIIDESGMPKERFSAEFPKEGPSILRIQQVVRGDSAAYFCASSRSGTSVWETQYFGPGTRLLVL.

The genes are TRBV4-1 and TRBJ1-5; D gene ambiguous. Germline values: CDR1 MGHRA, CDR2 YSYEKL. This CDR3 region has 17 residues. V lost 1 base and J 0 bases, leaving 13 bases between the germline ends. The DNA of the CDR3 is TGCGCCAGCAGCCAAGGTCCTAAGAGTTATAGCAATCAGCCCCAGCATTTT. It is translated as CASSQGPKSYSNQPQHF.